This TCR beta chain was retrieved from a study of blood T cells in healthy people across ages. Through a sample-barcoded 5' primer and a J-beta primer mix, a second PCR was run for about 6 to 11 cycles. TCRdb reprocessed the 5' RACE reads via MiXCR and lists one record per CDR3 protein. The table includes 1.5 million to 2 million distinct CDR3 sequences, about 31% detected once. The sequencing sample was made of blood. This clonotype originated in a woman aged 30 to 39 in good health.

The CDR3: CASSFRVPTNEKLFF. CDR3 nucleotide sequence: TGTGCCAGCAGTTTCCGGGTCCCAACTAATGAAAAACTGTTTTTT. V is TRBV12-3 or TRBV12-4 and J is TRBJ1-4; D call uncertain. The ends were cut back, 3 bases at V and 0 bases at J, with 8 bases in the middle. The CDR3 consists of 15 residues.